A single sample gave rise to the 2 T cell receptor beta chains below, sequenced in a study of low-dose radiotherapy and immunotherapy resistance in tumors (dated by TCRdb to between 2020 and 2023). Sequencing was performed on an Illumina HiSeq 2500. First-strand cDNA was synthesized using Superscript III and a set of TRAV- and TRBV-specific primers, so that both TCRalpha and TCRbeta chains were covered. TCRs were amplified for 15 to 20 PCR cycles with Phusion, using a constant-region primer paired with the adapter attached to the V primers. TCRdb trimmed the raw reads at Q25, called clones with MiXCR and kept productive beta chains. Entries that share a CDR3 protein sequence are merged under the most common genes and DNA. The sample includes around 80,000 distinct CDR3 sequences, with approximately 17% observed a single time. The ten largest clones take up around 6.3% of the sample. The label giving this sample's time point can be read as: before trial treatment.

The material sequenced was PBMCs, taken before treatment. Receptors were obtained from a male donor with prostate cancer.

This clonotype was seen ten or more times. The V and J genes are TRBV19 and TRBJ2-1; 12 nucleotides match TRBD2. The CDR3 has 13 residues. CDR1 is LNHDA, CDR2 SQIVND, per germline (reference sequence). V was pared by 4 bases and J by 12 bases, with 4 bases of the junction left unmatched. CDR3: CASSSGLAGMQFF. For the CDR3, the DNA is TGTGCCAGTAGTAGCGGACTAGCGGGGATGCAGTTCTTC.

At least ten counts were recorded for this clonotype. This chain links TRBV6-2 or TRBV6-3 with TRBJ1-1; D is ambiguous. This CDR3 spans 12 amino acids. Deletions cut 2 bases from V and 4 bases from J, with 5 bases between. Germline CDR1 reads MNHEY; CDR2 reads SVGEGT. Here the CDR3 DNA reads TGTGCCAGCAGTTACACGAGCACTGAAGCTTTCTTT. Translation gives CASSYTSTEAFF.